The source of this T cell receptor (beta chain) is a study of blood T cell repertoires in COVID-19. For the study at large: Some COVID-19 samples were acute and others convalescent; all came from the United States, Italy and Spain. The analysed material was cDNA or gDNA that came from T cells, B-cell-depleted T cells, or PBMCs.

V was cut by 4 bases and J by 0 bases, with 9 bases left in between. Germline loops: CDR1 SGHRS, CDR2 YFSETQ. CDR3 length equals 14 residues. Participants' reported clinical history set cohort assignment. The table came from immunoSEQ multiplex PCR; TCRdb's copy has only in-frame clones and leaves some out. Of about 140,000 clones in the sample, 84% are singletons; the top ten hold about 3.4%. Sequencing was carried out using PBMCs or T cells enriched from blood (not recorded which). The V call is TRBV5-1, the J call TRBJ2-3; D remains ambiguous. The origin of this receptor is a woman in her forties or fifties with acute COVID-19. CDR3 in DNA: TGCGCCAGCAGCAGAACAGAGAGCACAGATACGCAGTATTTT. The encoded protein is CASSRTESTDTQYF.